Listed here are 29 T cell receptor beta chains from one sample, sequenced in a study of shared clonotypes between healthy human individuals. Libraries were prepared by immunoSEQ multiplex PCR; TCRdb keeps only in-frame clonotypes and omits some of them. The sample comprises over a million clones, approximately 80% of which are singletons, and 0.4% to 0.55% rests with the top ten. The source material was memory CD4+ T cells from PBMCs. Subset denoted: CD45RA-negative fraction. These receptors were taken from a man between 18 and 35 years old in good health. Some clones in this sample may be carry-over from other donors' samples.

The J gene is TRBJ2-5, the V gene TRBV29-1; a possible D gene is TRBD1 (6 bases). Trimming pared 3 bases from V and 7 bases from J, leaving 18 bases between. Germline assignment: CDR1 SQVTM and CDR2 ANQGSEA. The CDR3 contains 14 residues. CDR3 region: CSVEVVSGEGTQYF. Written as DNA, the CDR3 is TGCAGCGTTGAGGTAGTGTCAGGGGAAGGGACCCAGTACTTC.

This clone was detected only once. The chain has TRBV21-1 and TRBJ2-1; whether TRBD2, the table's D call, matches the DNA was not checked. TRBV21-1 has pseudogene status. The CDR3 contains 17 residues. The CDR3 DNA reads TGTGCCAGCAGCAACCCGTTTCTAGCGGGAGTGCACAATGAGCAGTTCTTC. Protein sequence: CASSNPFLAGVHNEQFF.

This chain uses TRBV5-6 with TRBJ2-1; 7 nucleotides line up with TRBD2. The germline V gene has CDR1 SGHDT and CDR2 YYEEEE. The CDR3 runs 15 residues. The V gene end was trimmed by 2 bases and the J gene end by 7 bases; junction bases not matched to a gene: 9. This chain's CDR3 is CASSFGGTSGNEQFF. The DNA of the CDR3 is TGTGCCAGCAGCTTCGGGGGGACGAGCGGGAATGAGCAGTTCTTC.

This sequence joins TRBV2 and TRBJ1-2; TRBD1 matches 8 bases. V was pared by 8 bases and J by 2 bases, with 7 bases of the junction left unmatched. This CDR3 is built from 14 residues. CDR1 is SNHLY, CDR2 FYNNEI, per germline. For the CDR3, the DNA is TGTGCCAGCGGTAAAGGACAGGGAAACTATGGCTACACCTTC. This codes for CASGKGQGNYGYTF.

The rearrangement joins TRBV11-3 to TRBJ2-7; 9 nucleotides align to TRBD2. Trimming took 0 bases from V and 0 from J; bases not matched to a gene: 9. Germline V lookup: CDR1 SGHNT, CDR2 YENEEA. CDR3 size: 18 residues. CDR3 protein: CASSLEPLAGYRSYEQYF. As DNA, the CDR3 is TGTGCCAGCAGCTTAGAACCTCTAGCGGGGTACCGCTCCTACGAGCAGTACTTC.

The chain uses TRBV27 and TRBJ1-5; the D is unclear. Germline CDR1 and CDR2: MNHEY and SMNVEV (reference sequence). The CDR3 consists of 15 residues. V lost 0 bases and J lost 5, with 11 bases in between. This chain's CDR3 is CASSLSRTFDQPQHF. The CDR3 coding sequence is TGTGCCAGCAGTTTATCACGGACCTTCGATCAGCCCCAGCATTTT.

This clone was counted a few times. The same CDR3 arises from other DNA sequences in this sample as well. This chain connects TRBV18 to TRBJ2-1; D not certain. CDR1 and CDR2 (germline): KGHSH, LQKENI. The CDR3 consists of 13 residues. Trimming stripped 1 base from V and 5 bases from J, with 6 bases between. The CDR3: CASSPQRDNEQFF. The DNA of the CDR3 is TGTGCCAGCTCACCACAGAGAGACAATGAGCAGTTCTTC.

This chain uses TRBV9 with TRBJ2-3; D possibly uses TRBD1 or TRBD2 (5 bases each). The CDR3 runs to 16 residues. The V and J ends lost 0 bases and 3 bases respectively, with 14 bases between them. Germline assignment: CDR1 SGDLS and CDR2 YYNGEE. CDR3 protein: CASSVGHRTGTDTQYF. The CDR3 DNA reads TGTGCCAGCAGCGTAGGCCACAGGACGGGGACAGATACGCAGTATTTT.

V and J are TRBV28 and TRBJ2-7; TRBD1 aligns across 10 bases. After removal of 3 bases from V and 7 bases from J, the junction contained 18 bases not matched to a gene. The CDR3 spans 18 residues. The germline V gene encodes CDR1 MDHEN and CDR2 SYDVKM. CDR3: CASSFNTRRGTGVREQYF. CDR3 coding DNA: TGTGCCAGCAGTTTTAATACCAGGAGGGGGACAGGGGTCCGGGAGCAGTACTTC.

V is TRBV27 and J is TRBJ2-3; 11 positions match TRBD2. CDR3 size: 16 residues. Germline CDR1 reads MNHEY; CDR2 reads SMNVEV (reference sequence). V dropped 4 bases and J dropped 3; count of bases not matched to a gene: 6. The CDR3 loop reads CASSSRLAGLTDTQYF. The CDR3 DNA reads as TGTGCCAGCAGTTCGCGACTAGCGGGATTGACAGATACGCAGTATTTT.

The V and J genes are TRBV6-6 and TRBJ1-5; tentatively, D is TRBD1 (5 bases). V was pared by 6 bases and J by 0 bases, with 12 bases between. CDR1 and CDR2 from the germline V gene are MNHNY and SVGAGI (reference sequence). This CDR3 is built from 15 residues. The DNA for the CDR3 is TGTGCCAGCAGCTCAGACAGCTATAGCAATCAGCCCCAGCATTTT. Translation gives CASSSDSYSNQPQHF.

This rearrangement joins TRBV5-1 to TRBJ2-5, with D possibly TRBD2 on 6 matching bases. Trimming stripped 0 bases from V and 2 bases from J, with 8 bases between. CDR3 length: 14 residues. CDR1 and CDR2 (germline): SGHRS, YFSETQ. Here the CDR3 reads CASSLVGRQETQYF. CDR3 nucleotides: TGCGCCAGCAGCTTGGTGGGGAGGCAAGAGACCCAGTACTTC. Using reference TRBV5-1 and TRBJ2-5 for the parts outside the CDR3, the full variable domain is KAGVTQTPRYLIKTRGQQVTLSCSPISGHRSVSWYQQTPGQGLQFLFEYFSETQRNKGNFPGRFSGRQFSNSRSEMNVSTLELGDSALYLCASSLVGRQETQYFGPGTRLLVL.

The chain recombines TRBV19 with TRBJ2-1; perhaps TRBD1 as D (6 bases). Germline CDR1 reads LNHDA; CDR2 reads SQIVND (reference sequence). V shed 5 bases and J shed 6 bases, with 11 bases lying between them. The CDR3 runs to 13 residues. The CDR3 here is CASSWQGRNEQFF. In DNA form, the CDR3 reads TGTGCCAGTAGTTGGCAGGGGCGCAATGAGCAGTTCTTC. Combining the CDR3 with reference TRBV19 and TRBJ2-1 gives the whole variable domain DGGITQSPKYLFRKEGQNVTLSCEQNLNHDAMYWYRQDPGQGLRLIYYSQIVNDFQKGDIAEGYSVSREKKESFPLTVTSAQKNPTAFYLCASSWQGRNEQFFGPGTRLTVL.

J is TRBJ1-2 and V is TRBV29-1; D is undetermined. This CDR3 spans 13 amino acids. The germline V gene has CDR1 SQVTM and CDR2 ANQGSEA. V was shortened by 4 bases and J by 5 bases, with 14 bases between the two germline ends. The chain's CDR3 is CSVVGSRDYGYTF. CDR3 sequence (DNA): TGCAGCGTTGTTGGCAGCCGCGATTATGGCTACACCTTC.

V is TRBV7-2 and J is TRBJ2-2, with D perhaps matching TRBD2 (6 bases). From germline, CDR1 is SGHTA and CDR2 FQGNSA. CDR3 length: 16 residues. The V end lost 2 bases, the J end lost 5 bases, and 15 bases lay between the germline ends. The CDR3 loop is CASSLLRGRGTGELFF. CDR3 nucleotide sequence: TGTGCCAGCAGCTTACTTCGGGGGAGAGGGACCGGGGAGCTGTTTTTT. The variable domain in full, completed from reference TRBV7-2 and TRBJ2-2, reads GAGVSQSPSNKVTEKGKDVELRCDPISGHTALYWYRQSLGQGLEFLIYFQGNSAPDKSGLPSDRFSAERTGGSVSTLTIQRTQQEDSAVYLCASSLLRGRGTGELFFGEGSRLTVL.

This clone has only a few counts. V and J are TRBV6-5 and TRBJ1-1; D perhaps matches TRBD1 (6 bases). Trimming removed 0 bases from V and 1 base from J, with 12 bases in between. This CDR3 spans 16 amino acids. Germline V gives CDR1 MNHEY, CDR2 SVGAGI. The DNA of the CDR3 is TGTGCCAGCAGTTACTCCCGGACAGCTGGGAACACTGAAGCTTTCTTT. Its protein is CASSYSRTAGNTEAFF.

The rearrangement links TRBV15 to TRBJ1-5; 8 bases fit TRBD1. This CDR3 region has 13 residues. With V trimmed by 9 bases and J by 5 bases, 6 bases remained unmatched. Germline-derived CDR1 and CDR2 are LNHNV and YYDKDF (reference sequence). The CDR3 DNA follows: TGTGCCACGACAGGGGCTTCCCATCAGCCCCAGCATTTT. It yields the protein CATTGASHQPQHF.

This clone was observed a single time. V is TRBV6-5 and J is TRBJ1-4, with D perhaps matching TRBD1 (6 bases). V shed 5 bases and J shed 6 bases, with 13 bases lying between them. CDR3 length equals 14 residues. Germline CDR1 and CDR2: MNHEY and SVGAGI. The CDR3 DNA sequence: TGTGCCAGCAGTCGACAGGTCTTCGATGAAAAACTGTTTTTT. Protein sequence: CASSRQVFDEKLFF.

This chain joins TRBV5-1 and TRBJ2-1, with 8 bases fitting TRBD2. The CDR3 consists of 15 residues. After removal of 1 base from V and 9 bases from J, the junction contained 9 bases not matched to a gene. Germline V gives CDR1 SGHRS, CDR2 YFSETQ. The CDR3 spells CASSLYETSDSEQFF. CDR3 DNA: TGCGCCAGCAGCTTGTATGAGACTAGCGACAGTGAGCAGTTCTTC.

V and J are TRBV6-1 and TRBJ1-5; possibly TRBD1 for D (5 bases). The CDR3 runs to 14 residues. Between the trimmed V and J ends, which lost 7 bases and 5 bases, there was a span of 15 bases. CDR1 MNHNS and CDR2 SASEGT come from the germline V gene. Written as DNA, the CDR3 is TGTGCCAGCAAGACAGTCGACCAGTATCAGCCCCAGCATTTT. Translation gives CASKTVDQYQPQHF.

The CDR3: CASNRQVSTDTQYF. As DNA, the CDR3 is TGTGCCAGTAACAGACAGGTTAGCACAGATACGCAGTATTTT. V usage is TRBV19 and J usage is TRBJ2-3; TRBD1 is a possible D gene (6 bases). The length of the CDR3 is 14 residues. The V and J ends lost 7 bases and 0 bases respectively, with 11 bases between them. CDR1 and CDR2 from the germline V gene are LNHDA and SQIVND (reference sequence).

The CDR3 loop is CASSLIRVSGANVLTF. The CDR3 nucleotides are TGTGCCAGCAGCTTGATTCGGGTCTCTGGGGCCAACGTCCTGACTTTC. V gene TRBV5-6 combines with J gene TRBJ2-6; D is unresolved. Per the germline V gene, CDR1 is SGHDT and CDR2 is YYEEEE. This CDR3 is 16 amino acids long. Between the trimmed V and J ends, which lost 1 base and 0 bases, there was a span of 8 bases.

This clone has just a few counts. V and J are TRBV6-1 and TRBJ2-2; no definite D call. V was trimmed by 2 bases and J by 6 bases, leaving 16 bases between them. CDR3 length: 16 residues. Looked up from germline, CDR1 is MNHNS and CDR2 is SASEGT. This CDR3 reads CASSERLGEYAGELFF. In DNA form, the CDR3 reads TGTGCCAGCAGTGAACGGCTAGGCGAATACGCCGGGGAGCTGTTTTTT.

The chain has TRBV7-3 and TRBJ2-2; 7 bases are shared with TRBD2. The CDR3 runs 17 residues. Germline CDR1 reads SGHTA; CDR2 reads FQGTGA. Trimming at V came to 2 bases and at J to 2 bases, leaving 8 bases not matched to a gene. CDR3 in amino acids: CASSLFRGGSNTGELFF. CDR3 DNA: TGTGCCAGCAGCTTATTCCGCGGCGGGAGTAACACCGGGGAGCTGTTTTTT.

The rearrangement joins TRBV6-6 to TRBJ1-1; D might be TRBD1 (5 bases). V was clipped by 7 bases and J by 2 bases, with 11 bases between them. This CDR3 has 13 residues. Germline V gene sequence: CDR1 MNHNY, CDR2 SVGAGI (reference sequence). CDR3 region: CASTRGGNTEAFF. For the CDR3, the DNA is TGTGCCAGCACCCGGGGGGGTAACACTGAAGCTTTCTTT.

This rearrangement joins TRBV20-1 to TRBJ2-3; D is unresolved. Looked up from germline, CDR1 is DFQATT and CDR2 is SNEGSKA (reference sequence). The CDR3 sequence is 10 residues long. Trimming took 7 bases from V and 3 from J, leaving 5 bases between them. The DNA for the CDR3 is TGCAGTGTCCGTACAGATACGCAGTATTTT. Its translation is CSVRTDTQYF.

V and J are TRBV15 and TRBJ1-5; 11 bases map to TRBD1. Trimming removed 5 bases from V and 8 bases from J; junction bases left unmatched: 14. CDR1 and CDR2 (germline): LNHNV, YYDKDF (reference sequence). CDR3 length: 17 residues. The CDR3 DNA is TGTGCCACCAGCGAGGACAGGGGGCTTTTCCCTTTGAAGCCCCAGCATTTT. Translated, it gives CATSEDRGLFPLKPQHF. The variable domain in full, completed from reference TRBV15 and TRBJ1-5, reads DAMVIQNPRYQVTQFGKPVTLSCSQTLNHNVMYWYQQKSSQAPKLLFHYYDKDFNNEADTPDNFQSRRPNTSFCFLDIRSPGLGDTAMYLCATSEDRGLFPLKPQHFGDGTRLSIL.

This clone appeared a few times. This chain joins TRBV25-1 and TRBJ2-6; D may be TRBD2 (6 bases). The V gene's germline CDR1 is MGHDK and CDR2 SYGVNS. Deletions cut 3 bases from V and 0 bases from J, with 6 bases between. This CDR3 is built from 15 residues. CDR3 bases: TGTGCCAGCAGTGACGGGAGCTCTGGGGCCAACGTCCTGACTTTC. Residues: CASSDGSSGANVLTF.

The J gene is TRBJ2-7, the V gene TRBV10-3, with 11 nucleotides matching TRBD2. Germline V gives CDR1 ENHRY, CDR2 SYGVKD. The CDR3 loop spans 16 amino acids. V lost 2 bases and J lost 6; bases outside the gene matches: 9. Here the CDR3 DNA reads TGTGCCATCAGTGAGAGCGGGGGACTAGCGGATATCGAGCAGTACTTC. Its protein product is CAISESGGLADIEQYF.